This is a list of T cell receptor beta chains from one sample in a study of identical twins. TCRdb fed the 5' RACE reads into MiXCR, producing one record per CDR3 protein. The table has a few hundred thousand distinct CDR3 sequences, 13% to 15% seen once; the top ten hold roughly 0.42%. These sequences were also reported in another study, on yellow fever vaccine responses in identical twins.

Material for sequencing was CD4+ T cells sorted from blood. These receptors came from a woman aged 18-29 years in good health. The CDR3 runs from the conserved cysteine through the conserved F or W. Fields, in order: J gene, D gene, clone size, V gene, CDR3 protein, CDR3 DNA. A D gene is named only where the DNA matches it firmly. Clone size appears in some rows only: once, few, many, or a class for an expanded clone.

>TRBJ2-3|TRBD2|few|TRBV5-5
CASSPGLAGRTDTQYF
TGTGCCAGCAGCCCGGGACTAGCGGGCCGCACAGATACGCAGTATTTT
>TRBJ2-1|NA|NA|TRBV10-3
CAISESNPPNEQFF
TGTGCCATCAGTGAGTCGAATCCACCTAATGAGCAGTTCTTC
>TRBJ2-1|TRBD2|many|TRBV5-1
CASSLVAGGPYNEQFF
TGCGCCAGCAGCTTGGTAGCGGGAGGGCCCTACAATGAGCAGTTCTTC
>TRBJ2-2|NA|NA|TRBV7-8
CASRVRDLNTGELFF
TGTGCCAGCAGGGTCCGGGACCTGAACACCGGGGAGCTGTTTTTT
>TRBJ2-1|NA|NA|TRBV3-1
CASSSNVKEQFF
TGTGCCAGCAGCTCCAATGTCAAGGAGCAGTTCTTC
>TRBJ1-5|NA|NA|TRBV2
CASLLGGFSNQPQHF
TGTGCCAGCCTCCTTGGGGGATTTAGCAATCAGCCCCAGCATTTT
>TRBJ2-5|NA|NA|TRBV5-1
CASSLPGAGETQYF
TGCGCCAGCAGCTTGCCAGGGGCTGGGGAGACCCAGTACTTC
>TRBJ2-5|TRBD1|NA|TRBV5-6
CASSDRQGVLKETQYF
TGTGCCAGCAGCGATCGACAGGGAGTGTTAAAAGAGACCCAGTACTTC
>TRBJ1-5|NA|NA|TRBV12-3/TRBV12-4
CASSLRGWSNQPQHF
TGTGCCAGCAGTTTACGAGGCTGGAGCAATCAGCCCCAGCATTTT
>TRBJ2-5|NA|once|TRBV28
CASRLPGREETQYF
TGTGCCAGCAGGTTGCCGGGGAGAGAGGAGACCCAGTACTTC
>TRBJ1-1|NA|NA|TRBV12-3/TRBV12-4
CASSSRRQPGGTEAFF
TGTGCCAGCAGCTCCCGTCGGCAACCAGGTGGGACTGAAGCTTTCTTT
>TRBJ1-5|NA|few|TRBV11-2
CASSFSSATFRSSQPQHF
TGTGCCAGCAGCTTTTCTTCGGCGACTTTCCGCTCAAGTCAGCCCCAGCATTTT
>TRBJ2-5|NA|NA|TRBV4-1
CASRRDVQETQYF
TGCGCCAGCAGACGGGACGTCCAAGAGACCCAGTACTTC
>TRBJ2-2|TRBD2|few|TRBV9
CASSVTSGTAGTGELFF
TGTGCCAGCAGCGTGACTAGCGGGACAGCGGGCACCGGGGAGCTGTTTTTT
>TRBJ2-1|NA|NA|TRBV6-1
CASRRRTVDNEQFF
TGTGCCAGCAGACGTCGCACAGTCGACAATGAGCAGTTCTTC
>TRBJ2-1|TRBD2|NA|TRBV5-1
CASSLSLSGGLGEQFF
TGCGCCAGCAGCCTGAGCTTATCCGGGGGGTTAGGTGAGCAGTTCTTC
>TRBJ2-2|NA|few|TRBV12-3/TRBV12-4
CASLGVAWTGELFF
TGTGCCAGTCTTGGGGTAGCGTGGACCGGGGAGCTGTTTTTT
>TRBJ2-1|TRBD2|NA|TRBV10-3
CATGGTSGDYNEQFF
TGTGCCACCGGCGGGACTAGCGGGGACTACAATGAGCAGTTCTTC
>TRBJ1-4|TRBD1|NA|TRBV20-1
CSAIIPGQGEKLFF
TGCAGTGCTATTATACCGGGACAGGGTGAAAAACTGTTTTTT
>TRBJ2-3|NA|few|TRBV5-1
CASRSLRGGTDTQYF
TGCGCCAGCAGGTCCCTCAGGGGCGGCACAGATACGCAGTATTTT
>TRBJ1-3|NA|few|TRBV20-1
CSAKGEGGNTIYF
TGCAGTGCTAAGGGGGAAGGTGGAAACACCATATATTTT
>TRBJ2-1|NA|few|TRBV5-5
CASSLGFWGSGNEQFF
TGTGCCAGCAGCTTGGGTTTTTGGGGAAGCGGCAATGAGCAGTTCTTC
>TRBJ1-2|NA|NA|TRBV4-1
CASSQSSAGRKQSGTF
TGCGCCAGCAGCCAAAGCTCGGCGGGACGGAAGCAAAGTGGGACCTTC
>TRBJ1-1|NA|few|TRBV20-1
CSAREDLEAFF
TGCAGTGCTAGAGAGGACCTTGAAGCTTTCTTT
>TRBJ2-3|TRBD2|NA|TRBV5-1
CASSHSGTGTDTQYF
TGCGCCAGCAGCCATAGCGGGACGGGCACAGATACGCAGTATTTT
>TRBJ2-1|TRBD2|few|TRBV9
CASSRAGTSGTNEQFF
TGTGCCAGCAGCAGAGCCGGGACTAGCGGGACAAATGAGCAGTTCTTC
>TRBJ2-4|NA|NA|TRBV2
CASSEVQVKNIQYF
TGTGCCAGCAGTGAGGTACAGGTCAAAAACATTCAGTACTTC
>TRBJ2-5|NA|NA|TRBV4-2
CASSLIPGLQETQYF
TGTGCCAGCAGCCTAATACCGGGACTTCAAGAGACCCAGTACTTC
>TRBJ2-2|NA|few|TRBV10-3
CAISDPGVRHTGELFF
TGTGCCATCAGTGACCCGGGGGTACGGCATACCGGGGAGCTGTTTTTT
>TRBJ2-7|TRBD2|few|TRBV7-8
CASSLQTGTSAYEQYF
TGTGCCAGCAGCCTCCAGACCGGGACTAGTGCCTACGAGCAGTACTTC
>TRBJ2-7|NA|NA|TRBV27
CASSPKGTAFYEQYF
TGTGCCAGCAGTCCCAAGGGGACTGCCTTCTACGAGCAGTACTTC
>TRBJ2-5|NA|few|TRBV12-3/TRBV12-4
CASRKSGTPMQETQYF
TGTGCCAGCAGAAAGTCAGGCACACCAATGCAAGAGACCCAGTACTTC
>TRBJ2-1|TRBD2|NA|TRBV20-1
CSASRGGAFNEQFF
TGCAGTGCTAGCCGCGGGGGGGCCTTCAATGAGCAGTTCTTC
>TRBJ2-3|TRBD2|NA|TRBV27
CASSFWWLAGTTDTQYF
TGTGCCAGCAGTTTTTGGTGGCTAGCGGGAACCACAGATACGCAGTATTTT
>TRBJ2-1|NA|NA|TRBV7-9
CASSLVLVFSYNEQFF
TGTGCCAGCAGCTTAGTTCTAGTTTTCTCCTACAATGAGCAGTTCTTC
>TRBJ1-4|TRBD1|NA|TRBV20-1
CSVQRGDRPEKLFF
TGCAGTGTTCAAAGGGGGGACAGGCCTGAAAAACTGTTTTTT
>TRBJ2-1|TRBD1|NA|TRBV27
CASSTPTGGSGNEQFF
TGTGCCAGCAGTACGCCTACAGGGGGCTCCGGTAATGAGCAGTTCTTC
>TRBJ2-1|TRBD2|NA|TRBV28
CASISGGGRINEQFF
TGTGCCAGTATCTCCGGGGGGGGGCGCATAAATGAGCAGTTCTTC
>TRBJ2-7|NA|NA|TRBV6-1
CASSPKQGWSYEQYF
TGTGCCAGCAGCCCCAAGCAGGGGTGGTCCTACGAGCAGTACTTC
>TRBJ2-6|NA|NA|TRBV29-1
CSVVDGGSGANVLTF
TGCAGCGTTGTTGACGGCGGCTCTGGGGCCAACGTCCTGACTTTC
>TRBJ2-6|NA|few|TRBV15
CATSSGQGSGANVLTF
TGTGCCACCAGCAGTGGGCAGGGCTCTGGGGCCAACGTCCTGACTTTC
>TRBJ2-5|TRBD2|few|TRBV5-1
CASSSSLAGGETQYF
TGCGCCAGCAGCTCTTCACTAGCGGGAGGGGAGACCCAGTACTTC
>TRBJ2-3|NA|NA|TRBV2
CASVQRATDTQYF
TGTGCCAGCGTGCAGCGGGCCACAGATACGCAGTATTTT
>TRBJ2-7|TRBD2|few|TRBV2
CASSEELAGAGYEQYF
TGTGCCAGCAGTGAAGAACTAGCGGGAGCTGGTTACGAGCAGTACTTC
>TRBJ1-6|NA|few|TRBV5-1
CASSLLGPDRGNSPLHF
TGCGCCAGCAGCTTGTTGGGCCCGGACAGAGGGAATTCACCCCTCCACTTT
>TRBJ2-2|NA|few|TRBV28
CASSWPSFPGELFF
TGTGCCAGCAGTTGGCCCAGCTTCCCCGGGGAGCTGTTTTTT
>TRBJ2-1|NA|NA|TRBV4-1
CASSQDRPPVGNEQFF
TGCGCCAGCAGCCAAGATCGACCCCCGGTGGGCAATGAGCAGTTCTTC
>TRBJ2-5|NA|NA|TRBV2
CASSADRKETQYF
TGTGCCAGCAGCGCTGACCGAAAAGAGACCCAGTACTTC
>TRBJ2-1|TRBD2|NA|TRBV24-1
CATSLGLAGVNEQFF
TGTGCCACCAGCCTCGGACTAGCGGGAGTCAATGAGCAGTTCTTC
>TRBJ2-3|TRBD2|NA|TRBV18
CASSPRLAGTVTSTDTQYF
TGTGCCAGCTCACCGCGGCTAGCGGGGACCGTGACAAGCACAGATACGCAGTATTTT
>TRBJ2-2|NA|few|TRBV20-1
CSATKRGNTGELFF
TGCAGTGCTACGAAGAGAGGGAATACCGGGGAGCTGTTTTTT
>TRBJ2-5|TRBD2|few|TRBV4-1
CASSQETSQGLAGKETQYF
TGCGCCAGCAGCCAAGAGACAAGCCAGGGACTAGCGGGAAAAGAGACCCAGTACTTC
>TRBJ2-5|TRBD1|NA|TRBV12-3/TRBV12-4
CASSHTGGKETQYF
TGTGCCAGCAGTCATACAGGGGGCAAGGAGACCCAGTACTTC